The rows below give T cell receptor beta chains drawn from one sample of a study of blood T cell repertoires in COVID-19. Sequencing used immunoSEQ multiplex PCR; TCRdb keeps in-frame clones, though not all of them. This sample carries about 140,000 clones, 60% to 85% of them seen once, and the ten largest clones take more than 3.5%. The sequencing sample was made of peripheral blood. These receptors were obtained from an elderly woman with active or convalescent COVID-19. Each CDR3 is given without its conserved first and last residue. The order of the fields is V gene, J gene, clone size, CDR3 protein. Some rows have no size entry. The others give once, few or many, or a class for an expanded clone.

TRBV9	TRBJ1-1	.	ASRSRDRGDTEAF
TRBV28	TRBJ1-1	once	ASRTNSGTEAF
TRBV27	TRBJ2-3	.	ASSQGRGSTDTQY
TRBV6-5	TRBJ1-6	.	ASSYLGGANSPLH
TRBV6-5	TRBJ1-5	.	ASRDSSDNQPQH
TRBV5-1	TRBJ2-2	few	ASSRGQNTGELF
TRBV6-1	TRBJ2-7	.	ASSDRLAGFAYEQY
TRBV5-1	TRBJ2-5	few	ASSSRTGQETQY
TRBV7-6	TRBJ2-2	.	ASSLLQGGAGELF
TRBV4-3	TRBJ2-1	.	ASSQESGAYNEQF
TRBV12-1	TRBJ2-1	.	ASAHGGARYNEQF
TRBV5-4	TRBJ1-2	.	ASSPKDRGENYGYT
TRBV6-5	TRBJ2-7	.	ATGRGGSTAEQY
TRBV19	TRBJ1-5	.	ASSSRTDSNQPQH
TRBV29-1	TRBJ1-2	once	SVEEEDRRAT
TRBV28	TRBJ1-2	once	ASSLSRTGLGGYT